Following are 15 T cell receptor beta chains from one sample sequenced in a study of cytomegalovirus exposure and HLA in healthy donors. 13 Jbeta primers and 60 Vbeta primers were used for the PCR. This table comes from immunoSEQ multiplex PCR, and its TCRdb copy is limited to in-frame clones, with some not included. Here the sample spans 160,000 or so clones, over 80% being singletons. Sequences were obtained from PBMCs. The receptor set was obtained from a male donor in good health and CMV-seropositive.

V is TRBV7-3 and J is TRBJ2-5; 7 nucleotides line up with TRBD1. From germline, CDR1 is SGHTA and CDR2 FQGTGA. The CDR3 consists of 13 residues. V dropped 2 bases and J dropped 7; count of bases not matched to a gene: 4. CDR3 nucleotides: TGTGCCAGCAGCTTATGGGCAGGGGGGACCCAGTACTTC. The encoded protein is CASSLWAGGTQYF.

The chain is built from TRBV27 and TRBJ1-3, with D perhaps TRBD1 (6 bases). The V and J ends lost 4 bases and 7 bases respectively, with 23 bases between them. CDR3 length: 17 residues. Germline V lookup: CDR1 MNHEY, CDR2 SMNVEV (reference sequence). In DNA, the CDR3 is TGTGCCAGCAGTTCGAAAGCGACAGGCCTTATGGAGAACACCATATATTTT. Translation gives CASSSKATGLMENTIYF.

The chain couples TRBV6-6 to TRBJ2-5, with a possible D match to TRBD2 (6 bases). The V and J ends lost 2 bases and 8 bases respectively, with 21 bases between them. In germline, CDR1 is MNHNY, CDR2 SVGAGI (reference sequence). The CDR3 runs to 16 residues. Written as DNA, the CDR3 is TGTGCCAGCAGTTACCATCAAACCGGGAGCAAGAGAACCCAGTACTTC. Amino acid sequence: CASSYHQTGSKRTQYF.

Only a few counts were recorded for this clone. The chain carries TRBV5-6 and TRBJ2-2; D perhaps matches TRBD1 (5 bases). Germline CDR1 and CDR2: SGHDT and YYEEEE. Trimming removed 0 bases from V and 1 base from J, with 10 bases in between. The CDR3 runs to 16 residues. The CDR3 reads CASSLARQLNTGELFF. CDR3 in DNA: TGTGCCAGCAGCTTGGCCCGACAGCTGAACACCGGGGAGCTGTTTTTT. Complete variable domain (other parts from reference TRBV5-6 and TRBJ2-2): DAGVTQSPTHLIKTRGQQVTLRCSPKSGHDTVSWYQQALGQGPQFIFQYYEEEERQRGNFPDRFSGHQFPNYSSELNVNALLLGDSALYLCASSLARQLNTGELFFGEGSRLTVL.

This chain links TRBV4-1 with TRBJ2-7; TRBD2 agrees at 8 bases. With V trimmed by 0 bases and J by 3 bases, 4 bases remained unmatched. Germline lookup yields CDR1 MGHRA and CDR2 YSYEKL. CDR3 length equals 15 residues. The CDR3, as DNA: TGCGCCAGCAGCCAAGAGGATAGCGGGATCTACGAGCAGTACTTC. The encoded protein is CASSQEDSGIYEQYF.

This chain uses TRBV29-1 with TRBJ2-7, with a possible D match to TRBD2 (7 bases). Germline loops: CDR1 SQVTM, CDR2 ANQGSEA. The CDR3 length is 13 residues. Deletions cut 7 bases from V and 2 bases from J, with 15 bases between. The CDR3 spells CSAAPGGPYEQYF. CDR3 DNA sequence: TGCAGCGCCGCACCCGGGGGGCCCTACGAGCAGTACTTC.

V usage is TRBV19 and J usage is TRBJ2-1; 10 bases are shared with TRBD2. V gave up 6 bases and J gave up 9 bases; unmatched junction bases: 17. Per the germline V gene, CDR1 is LNHDA and CDR2 is SQIVND (reference sequence). This CDR3 comprises 17 residues. CDR3: CASSYIGLAGDVGEQFF. The CDR3 DNA reads as TGTGCCAGTAGCTATATTGGGCTAGCGGGAGATGTGGGTGAGCAGTTCTTC. The full variable domain, with the rest looked up from reference TRBV19 and TRBJ2-1, is DGGITQSPKYLFRKEGQNVTLSCEQNLNHDAMYWYRQDPGQGLRLIYYSQIVNDFQKGDIAEGYSVSREKKESFPLTVTSAQKNPTAFYLCASSYIGLAGDVGEQFFGPGTRLTVL.

This clone was seen more than once but under ten times. The V gene is TRBV29-1, the J gene TRBJ2-1; 10 positions match TRBD2. Losses at the gene ends were 5 bases for V and 6 bases for J; bases not matched to a gene: 7. From germline, CDR1 is SQVTM and CDR2 ANQGSEA. CDR3 size: 14 residues. The CDR3 here is CSVLGLAGVNEQFF. DNA of the CDR3: TGCAGCGTTTTAGGGCTAGCGGGAGTCAATGAGCAGTTCTTC.

The chain combines TRBV30 with TRBJ1-2; 7 bases are a match to TRBD1. CDR1 and CDR2 (germline): GTSNPN, SVGIG (reference sequence). The CDR3 is made up of 12 amino acids. V gave up 4 bases and J gave up 10 bases; unmatched junction bases: 9. CDR3 sequence: CAWTKTTGDYTF. CDR3 bases: TGTGCCTGGACAAAGACAACAGGGGACTACACCTTC.

The genes are TRBV7-2 and TRBJ2-4; D may be TRBD2 (6 bases). This CDR3 spans 14 amino acids. With 5 bases removed from V and 8 bases from J, the gap between germline ends came to 16 bases. Germline V CDR1 and CDR2: SGHTA, FQGNSA. For the CDR3, the DNA is TGTGCCAGCAGCCCTGGGGGGAAGGCACACATTCAGTACTTC. Translated, it gives CASSPGGKAHIQYF. Using reference TRBV7-2 and TRBJ2-4 for the parts outside the CDR3, the full variable domain is GAGVSQSPSNKVTEKGKDVELRCDPISGHTALYWYRQSLGQGLEFLIYFQGNSAPDKSGLPSDRFSAERTGGSVSTLTIQRTQQEDSAVYLCASSPGGKAHIQYFGAGTRLSVL.

The sample holds one count of this clone. The chain recombines TRBV9 with TRBJ1-6; no firm D call. CDR3 size: 15 residues. From germline, CDR1 is SGDLS and CDR2 YYNGEE. The V gene lost 2 bases and the J gene lost 7 bases, with 13 bases spanning the gap. The CDR3 coding sequence is TGTGCCAGCAGCGTGTTGGGCCTCTCGAATTCACCCCTCCACTTT. Residues: CASSVLGLSNSPLHF.

This clone was detected only a few times. V usage is TRBV5-6 and J usage is TRBJ1-6, with TRBD1 matching 7 bases. In germline, CDR1 is SGHDT, CDR2 YYEEEE. CDR3 length equals 15 residues. The junction had 4 bases not matched to a gene; V was cut back by 0 bases and J by 7 bases. The chain's CDR3 is CASSLGDRENSPLHF. CDR3 nucleotide sequence: TGTGCCAGCAGCTTGGGGGACAGAGAAAATTCACCCCTCCACTTT.

V usage is TRBV28 and J usage is TRBJ2-7, with D possibly matching TRBD2 (6 bases). V lost 7 bases and J lost 7, with 17 bases in between. This CDR3 has 13 amino acids. CDR1 is MDHEN and CDR2 is SYDVKM in the germline V gene. The DNA of the CDR3 is TGTGCCAGCACCCTAGGCCCGGCGGGAGAGCAGTACTTC. Translation: CASTLGPAGEQYF.

This sequence joins TRBV6-1 and TRBJ2-7; 8 bases are shared with TRBD1. Trimming cost V 5 bases and J 2 bases; bases outside gene matches: 2. Germline-derived CDR1 and CDR2 are MNHNS and SASEGT. The length of the CDR3 is 13 residues. CDR3 nucleotide sequence: TGTGCCAGCAGTTCACAGGGGGCCTACGAGCAGTACTTC. It translates to CASSSQGAYEQYF.

This sequence joins TRBV5-1 and TRBJ1-1; no firm D call. The CDR3 covers 14 residues. Deletions cut 3 bases from V and 1 base from J, with 10 bases between. CDR1 and CDR2 (germline): SGHRS, YFSETQ. CDR3 residues: CASSSPGGNTEAFF. The DNA of the CDR3 is TGCGCCAGCAGCTCCCCCGGCGGGAACACTGAAGCTTTCTTT.